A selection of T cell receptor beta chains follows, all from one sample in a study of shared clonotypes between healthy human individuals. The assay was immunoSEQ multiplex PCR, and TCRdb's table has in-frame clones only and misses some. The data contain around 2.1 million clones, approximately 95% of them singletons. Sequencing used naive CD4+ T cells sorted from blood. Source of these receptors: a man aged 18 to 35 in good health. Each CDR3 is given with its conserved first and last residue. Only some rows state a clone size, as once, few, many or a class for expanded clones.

CASSSTGGWTQYF	NA	TRBV6-5	TRBJ2-5
CATSRQTNTEAFF	NA	TRBV15	TRBJ1-1
CAISESVIGNQPQHF	once	TRBV10-3	TRBJ1-5
CASSSVGRDAKNIQYF	NA	TRBV6-5	TRBJ2-4
CASERQPDSNQPQHF	NA	TRBV6-1	TRBJ1-5
CAWSRSGTVEVIGYTF	NA	TRBV30	TRBJ1-2
CASSLLTGGYNEQFF	NA	TRBV7-9	TRBJ2-1
CASSSSVGPMNTEAFF	NA	TRBV28	TRBJ1-1
CASRSEGQYSETQYF	once	TRBV5-1	TRBJ2-5
CASSEQGGYGYTF	NA	TRBV6-1	TRBJ1-2
CASGLNSATNEKLFF	NA	TRBV5-1	TRBJ1-4
CASRGEGETQYF	NA	TRBV2	TRBJ2-5
CASSSDSDYGYTF	NA	TRBV5-8	TRBJ1-2
CATKGGGLYEQYF	NA	TRBV2	TRBJ2-7
CASSSVMNTEAFF	NA	TRBV7-9	TRBJ1-1
CASSFGTGSQPQHF	NA	TRBV28	TRBJ1-5
CASSRGRETNEKLFF	NA	TRBV6-6	TRBJ1-4
CASSPRTVPAYEQYF	NA	TRBV6-1	TRBJ2-7
CATTGALAYEQYF	NA	TRBV19	TRBJ2-7
CASSYGPPARDEQYF	NA	TRBV6-5	TRBJ2-7
CASKPGQFLNTGELFF	NA	TRBV5-1	TRBJ2-2
CASSHGASGRAAYNEQFF	NA	TRBV4-3	TRBJ2-1
CASSEDGNEQYF	NA	TRBV6-1	TRBJ2-7
CASSYSGREAEAFF	NA	TRBV6-5	TRBJ1-1
CASRSGTGPYEQYF	NA	TRBV19	TRBJ2-7
CAISDGLTETQYF	NA	TRBV10-3	TRBJ2-5
CASSLVSMGGETQYF	NA	TRBV7-2	TRBJ2-5
CASSQDTASGRNEQFF	NA	TRBV4-3	TRBJ2-1
CSVRRGTGLGTANYGYTF	NA	TRBV29-1	TRBJ1-2
CASSPETGAEQYF	NA	TRBV5-1	TRBJ2-7
CATHSASNSPLHF	NA	TRBV10-3	TRBJ1-6
CASSETTRTDTQYF	NA	TRBV10-1	TRBJ2-3
CASSRGTGKIPYEQYF	NA	TRBV7-9	TRBJ2-7
CASSRDRGGNEQFF	NA	TRBV5-1	TRBJ2-1
CASNRPGTTYEQYF	NA	TRBV6-1	TRBJ2-7
CASRRGELSDTQYF	NA	TRBV6-5	TRBJ2-3
CASSQPGLAGGAYNEQFF	NA	TRBV7-9	TRBJ2-1
CAWMGLLGSRAGYEQYF	NA	TRBV30	TRBJ2-7
CASSPLSGMNTEAFF	once	TRBV27	TRBJ1-1
CASSLSGGPEPQHF	NA	TRBV7-9	TRBJ1-5
CASSLHRALNEKLFF	NA	TRBV28	TRBJ1-4
CASSYPQGAGQPQHF	NA	TRBV6-6	TRBJ1-5
CASSEAGTVYGYTF	few	TRBV25-1	TRBJ1-2
CASVGGTGLYEQYF	NA	TRBV28	TRBJ2-7
CASSEEGDRPAFTF	NA	TRBV2	TRBJ1-2
CASSQSGTTYNEQFF	NA	TRBV4-3	TRBJ2-1
CASSSIWGPDNSPLHF	NA	TRBV5-4	TRBJ1-6
CASSITSRSSYNEQFF	NA	TRBV11-2	TRBJ2-1
CASSLDRPGSWEPQHF	NA	TRBV7-9	TRBJ1-5
CASSQEGGRSPLHF	NA	TRBV4-1	TRBJ1-6